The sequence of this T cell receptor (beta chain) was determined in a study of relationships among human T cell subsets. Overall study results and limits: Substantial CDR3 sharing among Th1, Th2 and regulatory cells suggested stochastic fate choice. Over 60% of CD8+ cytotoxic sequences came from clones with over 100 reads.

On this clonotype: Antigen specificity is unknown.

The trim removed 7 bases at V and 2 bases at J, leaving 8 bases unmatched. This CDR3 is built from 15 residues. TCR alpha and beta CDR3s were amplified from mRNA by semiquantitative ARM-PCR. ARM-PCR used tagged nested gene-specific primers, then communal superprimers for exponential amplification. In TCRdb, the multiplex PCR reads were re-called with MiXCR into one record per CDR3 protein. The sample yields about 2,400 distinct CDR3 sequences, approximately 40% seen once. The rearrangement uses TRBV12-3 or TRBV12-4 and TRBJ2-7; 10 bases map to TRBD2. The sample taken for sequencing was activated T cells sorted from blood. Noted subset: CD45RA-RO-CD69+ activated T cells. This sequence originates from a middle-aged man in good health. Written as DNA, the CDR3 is TGTGCCAGCAAGAGCGGGAGGGCCGTCCCCTACGAGCAGTACTTC. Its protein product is CASKSGRAVPYEQYF.